This T cell receptor beta chain was captured in a study of control samples from healthy donors and cancer patients. Profiled with immunoSEQ multiplex PCR; TCRdb holds only in-frame clones, not every one. In the table there are fewer than 200,000 clones, about 93% of which are singletons. The CDR3 is 16 residues long. Germline V gives CDR1 GTSNPN, CDR2 SVGIG (reference sequence). The V gene lost 0 bases and the J gene lost 0 bases, with 14 bases spanning the gap. This clonotype originated in a man aged 18 to 30 in good health. The V gene is TRBV30, the J gene TRBJ1-1; D possibly corresponds to TRBD1 (6 bases). Sequenced sample: blood. Written as DNA, the CDR3 is TGTGCCTGGAGTGTATATGGACAGTCGATGAACACTGAAGCTTTCTTT. Encoded protein: CAWSVYGQSMNTEAFF.